The source of this T cell receptor (beta chain) is a study of blood T cell repertoires in COVID-19. Clones were read by immunoSEQ multiplex PCR, and TCRdb kept only the in-frame ones, dropping some. The data contain some 330,000 clones, about 87% of them singletons. The V gene lost 1 base and the J gene lost 1 base, with 8 bases spanning the gap. This CDR3 spans 14 amino acids. In germline, CDR1 is SGHRS, CDR2 YFSETQ. Cohort placement rested on clinical history that participants reported themselves. Donors in Cohort 3 counted as recovered after two negative PCRs, clearance, or symptom resolution. This receptor was identified in a young man who had recovered from COVID-19. The rearrangement joins TRBV5-1 to TRBJ1-1; D remains ambiguous. Sequencing used PBMCs or T cells enriched from blood (not recorded which). CDR3 residues: CASSLSGTNTEAFF. The CDR3 coding sequence is TGCGCCAGCAGCTTGTCAGGAACGAACACTGAAGCTTTCTTT.